This is a list of T cell receptor beta chains from one sample in a study of blood T cell repertoires in COVID-19. The data were produced by immunoSEQ multiplex PCR, yet TCRdb's version contains in-frame clones alone and is incomplete. The sample has about 250,000 clones, around 83% seen once. Sequences were obtained from peripheral blood. The receptors were sampled from a woman between 35 and 50 years old who had recovered from COVID-19. Each CDR3 is given with its conserved first and last residue. A D gene is named only where the DNA matches it firmly. Size is omitted from some rows. Given values are once, few, many or a class for expanded clones.

CDR3 DNA | CDR3 protein | V gene | clone size | J gene | D gene
TGTGCCAGCTGCCCTTTGGGACAAGAGAAAGAGACCCAGTACTTC | CASCPLGQEKETQYF | TRBV25-1 | - | TRBJ2-5 | -
TGTGCCAGCAGGTCGGGACAGGTCCTCAGGCCCCAGCATTTT | CASRSGQVLRPQHF | TRBV28 | - | TRBJ1-5 | TRBD1
TGCGCCAGCAGCCGGGAGGCAGTGGACTACGAGCAGTACTTC | CASSREAVDYEQYF | TRBV5-1 | - | TRBJ2-7 | TRBD2
TGTGCCAGCAGGGACACTCGGGGGACTGAAGCTTTCTTT | CASRDTRGTEAFF | TRBV2 | few | TRBJ1-1 | -
TGTGCCAGCAGCTTAAGGCTAACGGGGGCCTACAATGAGCAGTTCTTC | CASSLRLTGAYNEQFF | TRBV7-2 | - | TRBJ2-1 | -
TGTGCCAGCAGCTTAGGTTTCCGGGCTGAAGCTTTCTTT | CASSLGFRAEAFF | TRBV7-6 | - | TRBJ1-1 | -
TGTGCCAGCAGCAAAGAGGGTTTTCTAGGCTACACCTTC | CASSKEGFLGYTF | TRBV6-5 | - | TRBJ1-2 | -
TGCGCCAGCAGTCGGGACAGCGATACGCAGTATTTT | CASSRDSDTQYF | TRBV5-1 | - | TRBJ2-3 | TRBD1
TGTGCCACCTCCCCCTCGACACCCGCTAACTATGGCTACACCTTC | CATSPSTPANYGYTF | TRBV24-1 | - | TRBJ1-2 | -
TGCAGCGTTGGGGGCCTAGGACAGGGAAACACCGGGGAGCTGTTTTTT | CSVGGLGQGNTGELFF | TRBV29-1 | few | TRBJ2-2 | TRBD1
TGTGCCAGCAGCTCTAGCCCCCAGCGTATCGCCAACGTCCTGACTTTC | CASSSSPQRIANVLTF | TRBV7-9 | - | TRBJ2-6 | -
TGTGCCAGTAGTAGAACAGGGGCGGGTGATCAGCCCCAGCATTTT | CASSRTGAGDQPQHF | TRBV19 | - | TRBJ1-5 | TRBD1
TGTGCCAGCAGACCTGAAAGAAACACCTATGGCTACACCTTC | CASRPERNTYGYTF | TRBV6-1 | - | TRBJ1-2 | -
TGTGCCAGCAGGCCCGGGACTAGCGGGGGGCCTCCCTACGAGCAGTACTTC | CASRPGTSGGPPYEQYF | TRBV28 | - | TRBJ2-7 | TRBD2
TGTGCCAGCACAGGGGGGGGGCTAGTTAGCAATCAGCCCCAGCATTTT | CASTGGGLVSNQPQHF | TRBV19 | - | TRBJ1-5 | TRBD1
TGTGCCAGCAGGGGCGAAGGTCAGGGTCGTTCACCCCTCCACTTT | CASRGEGQGRSPLHF | TRBV6-5 | - | TRBJ1-6 | -
TGTGCCAGCAGCTCGGAGCGGGGGAACAATGAGCAGTTCTTC | CASSSERGNNEQFF | TRBV11-2 | - | TRBJ2-1 | TRBD2
TGTGCCAGCAGCCTGGGACTGCCGCAGTATTTT | CASSLGLPQYF | TRBV7-9 | once | TRBJ2-3 | -
TGTGCCAGCAGTGAGCCGGGAAACACCGGGGAGCTGTTTTTT | CASSEPGNTGELFF | TRBV28 | - | TRBJ2-2 | -
TGTGCCACGGACAGGGGGGACTATGGCTACACCTTC | CATDRGDYGYTF | TRBV10-3 | few | TRBJ1-2 | TRBD1
TGTGCCAGCAGCCGTGACATGGGGGCCGGGGAGACCCAGTACTTC | CASSRDMGAGETQYF | TRBV2 | once | TRBJ2-5 | -
TGTGCCAGCAGCTTATATCTAAGCACCTACGAGCAGTACTTC | CASSLYLSTYEQYF | TRBV7-2 | - | TRBJ2-7 | -
TGCGCCAGCAGCCTTCGCACAGATACGCAGTATTTT | CASSLRTDTQYF | TRBV5-1 | - | TRBJ2-3 | -
TGTGCCAGCAGCCCCCGGACTAGCGGGGGGCTTAACAATGAGCAGTTCTTC | CASSPRTSGGLNNEQFF | TRBV7-6 | - | TRBJ2-1 | TRBD2
TGTGCCAGCAGTCCCGAGGTAGCCTCCGGGGAGCTGTTTTTT | CASSPEVASGELFF | TRBV6-2/TRBV6-3 | - | TRBJ2-2 | -
TGTGCCAGCAGTCTCCCGGACAAGAACACCGGGGAGCTGTTTTTT | CASSLPDKNTGELFF | TRBV28 | once | TRBJ2-2 | -
TGTGCCAGCAGCTTAGATATTGGCAATTCACCCCTCCACTTT | CASSLDIGNSPLHF | TRBV5-6 | few | TRBJ1-6 | -
TGTGCCAGCAGCCAATTCCATGCGTCTGTGGCTTTCTTT | CASSQFHASVAFF | TRBV3-1/TRBV3-2 | - | TRBJ1-1 | -
TGTGCCAGCAGTTTACACTCGACGGCAGGGGCGTCGGAGAAAAACATTCAGTACTTC | CASSLHSTAGASEKNIQYF | TRBV28 | - | TRBJ2-4 | -
TGTGCCAGCAGCCCGTCTTTAGCGGGGGGGTCAGGGGTGGAGACCCAGTACTTC | CASSPSLAGGSGVETQYF | TRBV3-1/TRBV3-2 | once | TRBJ2-5 | TRBD2
TGTGCCAGCAGTCCCAAGGGAACAGGGGGCTACGAGCAGTACTTC | CASSPKGTGGYEQYF | TRBV27 | - | TRBJ2-7 | TRBD1
TGCGCCAGCAGAGCGGGACCCACAGATACGCAGTATTTT | CASRAGPTDTQYF | TRBV5-1 | - | TRBJ2-3 | TRBD2
TGTGCCAGTAGTAACCCCGGTCGGGGGGGGTGGGGTGAGCAGTTCTTC | CASSNPGRGGWGEQFF | TRBV19 | - | TRBJ2-1 | TRBD2
TGTGCCTGGAGTGTATGGGGCAGGGGGCGAACTAATGAAAAACTGTTTTTT | CAWSVWGRGRTNEKLFF | TRBV30 | - | TRBJ1-4 | TRBD1
TGTGCCTGGACATTCTCTGGGGCCAACGTCCTGACTTTC | CAWTFSGANVLTF | TRBV30 | - | TRBJ2-6 | -
TGTGCCTGGAGTGCCTGGACAGCAAATGAGCAGTTCTTC | CAWSAWTANEQFF | TRBV30 | - | TRBJ2-1 | -
TGTGCCTGGGCGGAGACAGGGGATTCACCCCTCCACTTT | CAWAETGDSPLHF | TRBV7-9 | - | TRBJ1-6 | TRBD1
TGCGCCAGCAGCTTGGTGGGGGGTGGGACTGAAGCTTTCTTT | CASSLVGGGTEAFF | TRBV5-1 | once | TRBJ1-1 | -
TGTGCCAGCAGCCAAGTCGACGAGCAGTACTTC | CASSQVDEQYF | TRBV3-1/TRBV3-2 | once | TRBJ2-7 | -
TGTGCCAGCTCACCAAGACGGGACAGTGAAAAACTGTTTTTT | CASSPRRDSEKLFF | TRBV18 | - | TRBJ1-4 | TRBD1